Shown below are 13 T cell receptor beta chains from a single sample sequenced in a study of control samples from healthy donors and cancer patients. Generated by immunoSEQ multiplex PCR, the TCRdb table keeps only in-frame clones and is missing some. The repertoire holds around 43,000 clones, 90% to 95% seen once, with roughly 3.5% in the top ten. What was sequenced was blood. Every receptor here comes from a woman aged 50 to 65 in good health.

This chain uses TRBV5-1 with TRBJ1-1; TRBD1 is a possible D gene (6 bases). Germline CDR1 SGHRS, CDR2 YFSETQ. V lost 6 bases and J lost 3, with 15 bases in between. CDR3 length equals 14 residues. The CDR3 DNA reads TGCGCCAGCACGCGGGGGACATACGACACTGAAGCTTTCTTT. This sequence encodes CASTRGTYDTEAFF.

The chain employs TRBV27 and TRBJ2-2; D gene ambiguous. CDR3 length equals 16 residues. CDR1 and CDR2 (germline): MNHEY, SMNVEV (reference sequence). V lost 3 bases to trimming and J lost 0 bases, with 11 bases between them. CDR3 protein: CASSFERLTNTGELFF. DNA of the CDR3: TGTGCCAGCAGTTTTGAAAGACTTACGAACACCGGGGAGCTGTTTTTT.

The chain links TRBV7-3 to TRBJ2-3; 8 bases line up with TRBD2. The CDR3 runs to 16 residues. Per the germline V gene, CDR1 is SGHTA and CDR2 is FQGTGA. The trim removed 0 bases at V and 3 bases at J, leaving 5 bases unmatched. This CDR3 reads CASSLTVGLGTDTQYF. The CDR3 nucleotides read TGTGCCAGCAGCTTAACGGTGGGACTAGGTACAGATACGCAGTATTTT.

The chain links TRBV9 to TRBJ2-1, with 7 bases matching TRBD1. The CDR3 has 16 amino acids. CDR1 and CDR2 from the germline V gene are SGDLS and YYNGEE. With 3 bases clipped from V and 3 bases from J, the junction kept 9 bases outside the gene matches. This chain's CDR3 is CASSDPGGRDYNEQFF. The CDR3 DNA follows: TGTGCCAGCAGCGATCCAGGGGGTCGGGACTACAATGAGCAGTTCTTC.

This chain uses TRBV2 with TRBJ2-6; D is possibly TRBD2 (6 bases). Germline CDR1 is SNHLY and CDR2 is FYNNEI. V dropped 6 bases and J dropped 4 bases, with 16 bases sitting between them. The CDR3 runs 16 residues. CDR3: CASRAPGVSGANVLTF. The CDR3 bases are TGTGCCAGCAGAGCCCCGGGGGTATCCGGGGCCAACGTCCTGACTTTC.

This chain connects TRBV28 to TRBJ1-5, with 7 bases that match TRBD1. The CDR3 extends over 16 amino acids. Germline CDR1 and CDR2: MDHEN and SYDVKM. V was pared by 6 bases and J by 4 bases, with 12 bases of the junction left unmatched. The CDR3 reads CASRLETGWGNQPQHF. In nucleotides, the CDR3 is TGTGCCAGCAGATTGGAGACAGGGTGGGGAAATCAGCCCCAGCATTTT. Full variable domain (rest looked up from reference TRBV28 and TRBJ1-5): DVKVTQSSRYLVKRTGEKVFLECVQDMDHENMFWYRQDPGLGLRLIYFSYDVKMKEKGDIPEGYSVSREKKERFSLILESASTNQTSMYLCASRLETGWGNQPQHFGDGTRLSIL.

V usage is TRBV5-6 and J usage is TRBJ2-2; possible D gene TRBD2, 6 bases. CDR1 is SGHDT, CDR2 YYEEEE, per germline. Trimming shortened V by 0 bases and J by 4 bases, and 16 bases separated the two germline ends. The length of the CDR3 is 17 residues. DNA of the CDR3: TGTGCCAGCAGCTTGGACTGGGGCGCGGGATTCACCGGGGAGCTGTTTTTT. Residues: CASSLDWGAGFTGELFF.

CDR3 amino acids: CASSLGGVGTEAFF. As DNA, the CDR3 is TGTGCCAGCAGCTTGGGGGGGGTCGGCACTGAAGCTTTCTTT. The chain links TRBV7-6 to TRBJ1-1; possible D gene TRBD1, 5 bases. Trimming stripped 3 bases from V and 4 bases from J, with 12 bases between. CDR3 length: 14 residues. The germline V gene has CDR1 SGHVS and CDR2 FNYEAQ.

CDR3 sequence (DNA): TGTGCCGGACAGGGAAGGGGCAGTCAGCCCCAGCATTTT. Protein product: CAGQGRGSQPQHF. This sequence joins TRBV6-6 and TRBJ1-5; 8 bases match TRBD1. CDR1 is MNHNY, CDR2 SVGAGI, per germline (reference sequence). This CDR3 comprises 13 residues. J gave up 6 bases and V 11 bases, and 9 bases lay outside the gene matches.

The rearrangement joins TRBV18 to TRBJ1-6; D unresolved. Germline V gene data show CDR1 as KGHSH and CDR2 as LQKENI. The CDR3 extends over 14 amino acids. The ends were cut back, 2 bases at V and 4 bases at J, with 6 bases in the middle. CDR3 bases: TGTGCCAGCTCACCAGGGAGATATAATTCACCCCTCCACTTT. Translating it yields CASSPGRYNSPLHF.

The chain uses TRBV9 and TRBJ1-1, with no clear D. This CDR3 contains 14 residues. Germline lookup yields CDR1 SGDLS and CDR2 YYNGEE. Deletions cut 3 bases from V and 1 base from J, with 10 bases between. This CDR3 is CASSAVLRNTEAFF. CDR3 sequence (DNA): TGTGCCAGCAGCGCGGTGTTAAGGAACACTGAAGCTTTCTTT.

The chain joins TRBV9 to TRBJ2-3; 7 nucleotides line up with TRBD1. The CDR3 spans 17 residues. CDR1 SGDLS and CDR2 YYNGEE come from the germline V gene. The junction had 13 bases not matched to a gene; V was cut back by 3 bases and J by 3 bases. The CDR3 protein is CASSAVGGVERTDTQYF. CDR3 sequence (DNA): TGTGCCAGCAGCGCTGTAGGGGGCGTGGAAAGGACAGATACGCAGTATTTT.

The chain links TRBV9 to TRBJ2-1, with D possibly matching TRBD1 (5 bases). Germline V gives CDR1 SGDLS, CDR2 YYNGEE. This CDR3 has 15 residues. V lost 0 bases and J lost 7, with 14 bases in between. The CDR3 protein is CASSVAGRGWNEQFF. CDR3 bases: TGTGCCAGCAGCGTAGCAGGGCGTGGCTGGAATGAGCAGTTCTTC. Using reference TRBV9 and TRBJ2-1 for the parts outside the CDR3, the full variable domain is DSGVTQTPKHLITATGQRVTLRCSPRSGDLSVYWYQQSLDQGLQFLIQYYNGEERAKGNILERFSAQQFPDLHSELNLSSLELGDSALYFCASSVAGRGWNEQFFGPGTRLTVL.